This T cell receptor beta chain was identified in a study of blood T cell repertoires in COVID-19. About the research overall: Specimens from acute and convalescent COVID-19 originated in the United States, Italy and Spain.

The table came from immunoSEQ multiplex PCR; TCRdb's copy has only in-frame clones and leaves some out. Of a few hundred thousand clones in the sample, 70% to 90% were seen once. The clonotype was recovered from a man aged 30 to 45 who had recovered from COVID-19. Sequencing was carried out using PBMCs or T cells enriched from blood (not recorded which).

Here the CDR3 reads CASSPQGLGHEQFF. As DNA, the CDR3 is TGTGCCAGCTCACCACAAGGCTTGGGGCATGAGCAGTTCTTC. The V and J genes are TRBV18 and TRBJ2-1, with D tentatively TRBD1 (5 bases). The V gene's germline CDR1 is KGHSH and CDR2 LQKENI. CDR3 size: 14 residues. V was clipped by 1 base and J by 8 bases, with 12 bases between them.